This T cell receptor (beta chain) was identified in a study of regulatory T cells in long-lasting Graves disease. Study-wide results and limits: Those with persistent Graves' had less TCR diversity than newly diagnosed patients. There was favoring of TRBV28, TRBJ1-2 and TRBJ2-5 in persistent disease.

This CDR3 region has 14 residues. Trimming pared 4 bases from V and 3 bases from J, leaving 13 bases between. Germline V gene sequence: CDR1 MDHEN, CDR2 SYDVKM. Both iRepertoire HTBI primers and Arm-PCR of CDR3 regions were used to build the TCR beta libraries. In the original processing: Taken together, the samples had 55 to 70 TRBV and approximately 15 TRBJ segments identified. Via MiXCR, TCRdb re-called the multiplex PCR reads, giving one row per CDR3 protein. In this record, the V and J calls reflect TCRdb's handling and not the investigators' own analysis. The table records approximately 290,000 distinct CDR3 sequences, 22% of them present only once. As for time point: persistent/refractory GD, antithyroid drugs over 5 years with positive TRAb. Isolated PBMC RNA provided the starting material for the TCR library. This clonotype was counted at least ten times. What it binds is unknown.

This chain uses TRBV28 with TRBJ2-7; no clear D. Sequencing used peripheral blood mononuclear cells (PBMCs), obtained when the disease was refractory, from a patient treated with antithyroid drugs. This clonotype was obtained from a female donor with Graves disease. The DNA of the CDR3 is TGTGCCAGCAGTTCCCCAATTACCAACTACGAGCAGTACTTC. This codes for CASSSPITNYEQYF.